These 32 T cell receptor beta chains came from one sample sequenced in a study of blood T cell repertoires in COVID-19. Here immunoSEQ multiplex PCR was the method, and the copy in TCRdb shows in-frame clones only, minus some. Here the sample spans approximately 98,000 clones, 82% being singletons. Source material: peripheral blood. Every receptor here comes from a man aged 80 or over with acute or convalescent COVID-19.

The CDR3 loop reads CASSSSWTYEQYF. Here the CDR3 DNA reads TGTGCCAGCAGTTCTTCTTGGACTTACGAGCAGTACTTC. This rearrangement joins TRBV27 to TRBJ2-7, with a weak D call TRBD2 (5 bases). Germline CDR1 MNHEY, CDR2 SMNVEV (reference sequence). Between the trimmed V and J ends, which lost 4 bases and 4 bases, there was a span of 11 bases. The CDR3 has 13 residues.

The V gene is TRBV7-2, the J gene TRBJ2-2, with TRBD2 identical over 10 bases. The germline CDR1 and CDR2 sequences are SGHTA and FQGNSA. V trimming: 1 base; J trimming: 4 bases; junction bases outside the gene matches: 3. The CDR3 runs 16 residues. CDR3 protein: CASSLGAGGVTGELFF. DNA of the CDR3: TGTGCCAGCAGCTTAGGAGCGGGAGGGGTCACCGGGGAGCTGTTTTTT.

The V and J genes are TRBV11-2 and TRBJ1-5, with D unclear. From germline, CDR1 is SGHAT and CDR2 FQNNGV. With 5 bases removed from V and 2 bases from J, the gap between germline ends came to 7 bases. The CDR3 extends over 13 amino acids. CDR3 amino acids: CASSRDRNQPQHF. For the CDR3, the DNA is TGTGCCAGCAGCCGGGATCGCAATCAGCCCCAGCATTTT.

The CDR3 DNA reads as TGTGCCAGCAGCGTAGAATCTACCTCCTATGGCTACACCTTC. Translating gives CASSVESTSYGYTF. The chain uses TRBV9 and TRBJ1-2; the D is unclear. There are 14 residues in the CDR3. The germline V and J ends were trimmed by 0 bases and 4 bases, with 10 bases remaining between them. Germline CDR1 SGDLS, CDR2 YYNGEE.

This rearrangement joins TRBV9 to TRBJ2-7; maybe TRBD2 (6 bases). Trimming took off 0 bases at V and 6 bases at J, with 13 bases between the two ends. The germline V gene encodes CDR1 SGDLS and CDR2 YYNGEE. This CDR3 has 14 amino acids. In DNA, the CDR3 is TGTGCCAGCAGCGTAGGCGGACAACTAGCCGAGCAGTACTTC. Residues: CASSVGGQLAEQYF. The entire variable domain, with the rest obtained from reference TRBV9 and TRBJ2-7, is as follows: DSGVTQTPKHLITATGQRVTLRCSPRSGDLSVYWYQQSLDQGLQFLIQYYNGEERAKGNILERFSAQQFPDLHSELNLSSLELGDSALYFCASSVGGQLAEQYFGPGTRLTVT.

The chain joins TRBV10-3 to TRBJ1-5; D gene ambiguous. Germline V gives CDR1 ENHRY, CDR2 SYGVKD. The V end lost 3 bases, the J end lost 3 bases, and 9 bases lay between the germline ends. The CDR3 has 14 residues. CDR3 bases: TGTGCCATCAGTGATGGTCAGATCAATCAGCCCCAGCATTTT. Protein: CAISDGQINQPQHF.

The rearrangement links TRBV10-2 to TRBJ2-1, with 10 bases lining up with TRBD1. V trimming: 6 bases; J trimming: 7 bases; junction bases outside the gene matches: 9. Germline assignment: CDR1 WSHSY and CDR2 SAAADI. CDR3 length: 15 residues. Here the CDR3 DNA reads TGCGCCAGCAGGATAGACAGGGGGCAGGTAAATGAGCAGTTCTTC. Translating it yields CASRIDRGQVNEQFF.

This chain connects TRBV18 to TRBJ2-1; tentatively, D is TRBD2 (5 bases). The V gene lost 0 bases and the J gene lost 8 bases, with 14 bases spanning the gap. Germline CDR1 KGHSH, CDR2 LQKENI. This CDR3 is built from 15 residues. CDR3 residues: CASSPPGQRRHEQFF. The CDR3 DNA follows: TGTGCCAGCTCACCACCTGGTCAGCGGAGGCATGAGCAGTTCTTC.

The V gene is TRBV28, the J gene TRBJ2-2; TRBD2 is a possible D gene (6 bases). V lost 11 bases and J 1 base, leaving 14 bases between the germline ends. Germline V gene data show CDR1 as MDHEN and CDR2 as SYDVKM. The CDR3 loop spans 14 amino acids. The CDR3 reads CAVHRGLNTGELFF. The CDR3, as DNA: TGTGCCGTCCATCGGGGGTTGAACACCGGGGAGCTGTTTTTT.

DNA for the CDR3: TGTGCCAGCAGTGAAGCAGGTTCACCCCTAGGGAGTGAGCAGTTCTTC. Its protein is CASSEAGSPLGSEQFF. The rearrangement links TRBV6-4 to TRBJ2-1; D might be TRBD2 (5 bases). V gave up 3 bases and J gave up 9 bases, with 21 bases separating them. CDR1 is MRHNA and CDR2 is SNTAGT in the germline V gene. The CDR3 covers 16 residues.

This clone has a handful of counts. The CDR3 is CASSFGLAGVYNQPQHF. The CDR3 coding sequence is TGTGCCAGCAGCTTTGGTTTGGCAGGGGTGTACAATCAGCCCCAGCATTTT. The rearrangement links TRBV5-6 to TRBJ1-5; tentatively, D is TRBD1 (6 bases). The CDR3 is 17 amino acids. V gave up 2 bases and J gave up 3 bases, with 18 bases separating them. Germline CDR1 and CDR2: SGHDT and YYEEEE.

The gene calls are TRBV19 and TRBJ1-1; 7 positions agree with TRBD1. Germline V CDR1 and CDR2: LNHDA, SQIVND (reference sequence). J lost 2 bases, V lost 2 bases, and 2 bases had no gene match. The CDR3 spans 14 residues. The CDR3 coding sequence is TGTGCCAGTAGTATACAGGGGGGTAACACTGAAGCTTTCTTT. Amino acid sequence: CASSIQGGNTEAFF.

The rearrangement uses TRBV6-5 and TRBJ2-1; 8 nucleotides line up with TRBD2. The CDR3 sequence is 15 residues long. The V segment lost 3 bases and the J segment 4 bases; nucleotides outside the gene matches: 5. Germline-derived CDR1 and CDR2 are MNHEY and SVGAGI. This CDR3 reads CASSYGSGGYNEQFF. DNA for the CDR3: TGTGCCAGCAGTTATGGGTCGGGGGGGTACAATGAGCAGTTCTTC.

The chain is built from TRBV4-3 and TRBJ2-1, with D possibly being TRBD2 (6 bases). Between the trimmed V and J ends, which lost 0 bases and 6 bases, there was a span of 9 bases. Germline V CDR1 and CDR2: LGHNA, YSLEER. The length of the CDR3 is 14 residues. The DNA for the CDR3 is TGCGCCAGCAGCCAAGAAGTGGGGGGCAATGAGCAGTTCTTC. This encodes CASSQEVGGNEQFF.

The table lists this clone with a few counts. The chain couples TRBV4-3 to TRBJ1-1; D is unclear. CDR1 and CDR2 (germline): LGHNA, YSLEER. V was shortened by 3 bases and J by 0 bases, with 11 bases between the two germline ends. This CDR3 has 15 amino acids. The CDR3 loop is CASSQAGSLNTEAFF. CDR3 DNA: TGCGCCAGCAGCCAGGCGGGCAGCCTGAACACTGAAGCTTTCTTT.

The rearrangement links TRBV27 to TRBJ1-2; 7 bases match TRBD1. This CDR3 is 13 amino acids long. V was pared by 2 bases and J by 8 bases, with 5 bases of the junction left unmatched. The V gene's germline CDR1 is MNHEY and CDR2 SMNVEV (reference sequence). The CDR3: CASSLTTGRGYTF. DNA for the CDR3: TGTGCCAGCAGTTTAACGACAGGGAGGGGCTACACCTTC.

V usage is TRBV19 and J usage is TRBJ1-1; D gene ambiguous. V was cut by 3 bases and J by 0 bases, with 5 bases left in between. Germline V gene lookup returns CDR1 LNHDA and CDR2 SQIVND (reference sequence). This CDR3 has 13 amino acids. The CDR3: CASSIDLNTEAFF. CDR3 bases: TGTGCCAGTAGTATTGACTTGAACACTGAAGCTTTCTTT.

The chain is built from TRBV30 and TRBJ1-1, with D tentatively TRBD1 (5 bases). CDR3 length equals 14 residues. The germline V gene has CDR1 GTSNPN and CDR2 SVGIG (reference sequence). V gave up 1 base and J gave up 1 base, with 10 bases separating them. CDR3 bases: TGTGCCTGGAGTGAGAGGGGAGGGAACACTGAAGCTTTCTTT. It specifies CAWSERGGNTEAFF. Looking up the rest from reference TRBV30 and TRBJ1-1 gives the full variable domain: SQTIHQWPATLVQPVGSPLSLECTVEGTSNPNLYWYRQAAGRGLQLLFYSVGIGQISSEVPQNLSASRPQDRQFILSSKKLLLSDSGFYLCAWSERGGNTEAFFGQGTRLTVV.

CDR3 nucleotides: TGTGCCAGCAGCCTCCGGATGGGGAGTTATGGCTACACCTTC. It specifies CASSLRMGSYGYTF. This chain links TRBV14 with TRBJ1-2; D remains unclear. Trimming took off 4 bases at V and 5 bases at J, with 14 bases between the two ends. The CDR3 consists of 14 residues. The germline V gene encodes CDR1 SGHDN and CDR2 FVKESK.

This clone was seen only once. The chain recombines TRBV9 with TRBJ1-1; the D is unclear. The CDR3 has 16 amino acids. Trimming took 0 bases from V and 1 from J, leaving 13 bases between them. Germline-derived CDR1 and CDR2 are SGDLS and YYNGEE. CDR3 loop: CASSVAPSLKNTEAFF. The DNA for the CDR3 is TGTGCCAGCAGCGTAGCTCCATCACTAAAGAACACTGAAGCTTTCTTT.

The gene calls are TRBV6-5 and TRBJ1-2, with TRBD1 matching over 7 bases. Losses at the gene ends were 5 bases for V and 7 bases for J; bases not matched to a gene: 7. CDR1 is MNHEY and CDR2 is SVGAGI in the germline V gene. CDR3 length: 13 amino acids. CDR3 sequence (DNA): TGTGCCAGCAGTCAAACCCGGGACAGTGGCTACACCTTC. As protein: CASSQTRDSGYTF.

This clone was observed a few times. The rearrangement uses TRBV7-9 and TRBJ1-5, with D tentatively TRBD1 (5 bases). The germline CDR1 and CDR2 sequences are SEHNR and FQNEAQ (reference sequence). The CDR3 has 16 amino acids. V shed 4 bases and J shed 6 bases, with 19 bases lying between them. This CDR3 reads CASSSQGIGGSQPQHF. CDR3 DNA: TGTGCCAGCAGCTCGCAGGGAATAGGTGGTTCTCAGCCCCAGCATTTT.

The rearrangement joins TRBV6-2 or TRBV6-3 to TRBJ1-2, with 9 bases fitting TRBD1. Trimming took 6 bases from V and 7 from J; bases not matched to a gene: 12. This CDR3 has 15 amino acids. Germline loops: CDR1 MNHEY, CDR2 SVGEGT. This CDR3 is CASSSGTGKVGGYTF. The CDR3 DNA follows: TGTGCCAGCAGCTCCGGGACAGGGAAAGTCGGTGGCTACACCTTC.

This clone was seen a single time. The gene calls are TRBV7-2 and TRBJ2-7, with a possible D match to TRBD2 (6 bases). CDR1 and CDR2 from the germline V gene are SGHTA and FQGNSA. The CDR3 is 13 amino acids. The V end was cut by 0 bases, the J end by 7 bases, with 10 bases between. CDR3 bases: TGTGCCAGCAGCTTAGCTTGGGGGGATGAGCAGTACTTC. Translated: CASSLAWGDEQYF.

The chain has TRBV28 and TRBJ2-5; the D gene is possibly TRBD2 (6 bases). There are 14 residues in the CDR3. V lost 8 bases, J lost 1 base, and 14 bases lay in between. The germline gives CDR1 MDHEN, CDR2 SYDVKM. The CDR3 DNA follows: TGTGCCAGCGGGCGGGGCGGGTCCCAAGAGACCCAGTACTTC. Its translation: CASGRGGSQETQYF.

V usage is TRBV28 and J usage is TRBJ2-2; weak D call: TRBD1 (5 bases). Per the germline V gene, CDR1 is MDHEN and CDR2 is SYDVKM. Trimming took 7 bases from V and 3 from J, leaving 9 bases between them. CDR3 length equals 13 residues. The CDR3 reads CASTGPHTGELFF. The CDR3 region has the DNA TGTGCCAGCACAGGGCCCCACACCGGGGAGCTGTTTTTT.

This clone is a singleton in its sample. The chain has TRBV5-6 and TRBJ1-2, with 9 bases that match TRBD1. Germline CDR1 SGHDT, CDR2 YYEEEE. This CDR3 has 17 amino acids. Germline trimming cut 4 bases from V and 4 bases from J; bases unmatched to any gene: 14. Here the CDR3 DNA reads TGTGCCAGCAGCCCATCGGGACAGGGAGAGAGGAGCTATGGCTACACCTTC. Protein product: CASSPSGQGERSYGYTF. Filled out from reference TRBV5-6 and TRBJ1-2, the complete variable domain reads DAGVTQSPTHLIKTRGQQVTLRCSPKSGHDTVSWYQQALGQGPQFIFQYYEEEERQRGNFPDRFSGHQFPNYSSELNVNALLLGDSALYLCASSPSGQGERSYGYTFGSGTRLTVV.

The chain is built from TRBV27 and TRBJ2-1, with D possibly being TRBD1 (7 bases). The length of the CDR3 is 13 residues. V lost 3 bases to trimming and J lost 13 bases, with 16 bases between them. Looked up from germline, CDR1 is MNHEY and CDR2 is SMNVEV (reference sequence). CDR3 sequence reads: CASSFTGDSPQFF. Here the CDR3 DNA reads TGTGCCAGCAGTTTCACGGGGGACAGTCCCCAGTTCTTC.

The gene calls are TRBV6-5 and TRBJ1-2; weak D call: TRBD1 (5 bases). Deletions cut 6 bases from V and 4 bases from J, with 12 bases between. The CDR3 length is 13 residues. CDR1 and CDR2 (germline): MNHEY, SVGAGI. CDR3 in DNA: TGTGCCAGCAGCAAGGACATATCCTATGGCTACACCTTC. Protein sequence: CASSKDISYGYTF.

J is TRBJ2-7 and V is TRBV10-2; 12 bases fit TRBD1. V lost 6 bases and J lost 5; bases outside the gene matches: 2. Germline CDR1 and CDR2: WSHSY and SAAADI. There are 13 residues in the CDR3. CDR3 in amino acids: CASRGTGGNEQYF. The CDR3 DNA is TGCGCCAGCAGGGGGACAGGGGGCAACGAGCAGTACTTC.

In its sample, this clone was seen a few times. The V and J genes are TRBV10-1 and TRBJ2-7; D is perhaps TRBD1 (5 bases). Germline V gene data show CDR1 as WNHNN and CDR2 as SYGVQD (reference sequence). Trimming cost V 6 bases and J 9 bases, with 12 bases left between them. This CDR3 is 11 amino acids long. CDR3 nucleotides: TGCGCCAGCAGCGCGAAGGGGCCGCAGTACTTC. It specifies CASSAKGPQYF.

The gene calls are TRBV5-1 and TRBJ2-7; 10 bases are a match to TRBD2. Trimming took 5 bases from V and 5 from J; bases not matched to a gene: 10. The germline V gene encodes CDR1 SGHRS and CDR2 YFSETQ. The CDR3 runs 15 residues. For the CDR3, the DNA is TGCGCCAGCAGTCCGATAGCGGGGGGTACCCACGAGCAGTACTTC. It encodes CASSPIAGGTHEQYF.